Following are 8 T cell receptor beta chains from one sample sequenced in a study of shared clonotypes between healthy human individuals (dated by TCRdb to about 2020). Libraries were made using the immunoSEQ multiplex PCR assay. This is the immuneACCESS table as TCRdb keeps it, with only in-frame sequences that have V and J called. A part of the clones is gone; compared with another copy, unresolved V genes explain less than half, and the rest is unexplained. The table for this sample lists around 1.9 million clones; under 95% of them were counted only once. Approximately 1.7% of the sample lies in the top ten. For the CD8 naive samples, CD45RO-negative cells were positively selected for CCR7, yielding a CD45RA+CCR7+ population from which TemRA cells were excluded. Sequencing was done on a sample of naive CD8+ T cells from PBMCs. In light of the paper, this sample's cell subset or site label describes: CD45RA+CCR7+. The receptors were sampled from a man in his late teens or twenties in good health. Some clones in this sample may be carry-over from other donors' samples.

The V gene is TRBV7-9, the J gene TRBJ2-2; weak D call: TRBD1 (6 bases). The CDR3 contains 17 residues. Trimming took 4 bases from V and 1 from J, leaving 16 bases between them. Germline CDR1 reads SEHNR; CDR2 reads FQNEAQ (reference sequence). CDR3 sequence: CASSSMQGSRNTGELFF. DNA of the CDR3: TGTGCCAGCAGCTCAATGCAGGGGTCAAGGAACACCGGGGAGCTGTTTTTT.

This clone was detected once. This rearrangement joins TRBV11-3 to TRBJ2-7; TRBD1 matches 10 bases. Germline V lookup: CDR1 SGHNT, CDR2 YENEEA. The V gene end was trimmed by 8 bases and the J gene end by 3 bases; junction bases not matched to a gene: 10. The CDR3 covers 15 residues. CDR3 residues: CASLSWGQGSYEQYF. CDR3 sequence (DNA): TGTGCCAGCCTTTCTTGGGGACAGGGGAGCTACGAGCAGTACTTC. Together with reference TRBV11-3 and TRBJ2-7, the CDR3 gives the full variable domain: EAGVVQSPRYKIIEKKQPVAFWCNPISGHNTLYWYLQNLGQGPELLIRYENEEAVDDSQLPKDRFSAERLKGVDSTLKIQPAELGDSAVYLCASLSWGQGSYEQYFGPGTRLTVT.

V is TRBV7-6 and J is TRBJ2-2; TRBD1 is a possible D gene (6 bases). V lost 3 bases and J lost 6, with 14 bases in between. Germline CDR1 SGHVS, CDR2 FNYEAQ. The CDR3 length is 15 residues. In DNA, the CDR3 is TGTGCCAGCAGCTTGTACAGGGCGAAGTCCGGGGAGCTGTTTTTT. Protein product: CASSLYRAKSGELFF.

The rearrangement joins TRBV27 to TRBJ1-4; D remains unclear. In germline, CDR1 is MNHEY, CDR2 SMNVEV (reference sequence). Trimming cost V 6 bases and J 1 base, with 9 bases left between them. The CDR3 has 14 residues. The DNA for the CDR3 is TGTGCCAGCAGCCCTTTTCGAACTAATGAAAAACTGTTTTTT. It translates to CASSPFRTNEKLFF.

The V and J genes are TRBV5-1 and TRBJ2-1, with 9 bases matching TRBD2. The V and J ends lost 4 bases and 2 bases, in that order; junction bases with no gene match: 4. The V gene's germline CDR1 is SGHRS and CDR2 YFSETQ. The CDR3 is made up of 15 amino acids. The CDR3 is CASSPRLAAYNEQFF. In nucleotides, the CDR3 is TGCGCCAGCAGCCCCAGACTAGCGGCCTACAATGAGCAGTTCTTC.

The gene calls are TRBV7-9 and TRBJ1-2; weak D call: TRBD1 (5 bases). The CDR3 spans 14 residues. The V gene lost 4 bases and the J gene lost 4 bases, with 13 bases spanning the gap. Germline loops: CDR1 SEHNR, CDR2 FQNEAQ (reference sequence). CDR3 amino acids: CASSSGTAGYGYTF. The CDR3 region has the DNA TGTGCCAGCAGCTCCGGGACCGCCGGCTATGGCTACACCTTC.

The gene calls are TRBV4-2 and TRBJ2-5, with 10 bases lining up with TRBD2. V gave up 3 bases and J gave up 2 bases; unmatched junction bases: 6. This CDR3 has 16 amino acids. CDR1 and CDR2 (germline): LGHNA, YNFKEQ. CDR3 in DNA: TGTGCCAGCAGCCAGGGTACTAGCGGGGCTCAAGAGACCCAGTACTTC. This gives the protein CASSQGTSGAQETQYF.

This chain connects TRBV30 to TRBJ1-5; 11 positions match TRBD1. The V segment lost 0 bases and the J segment 7 bases; nucleotides outside the gene matches: 5. CDR3 length: 15 amino acids. Germline CDR1 and CDR2: GTSNPN and SVGIG (reference sequence). CDR3: CAWSVGQGASQPQHF. DNA for the CDR3: TGTGCCTGGAGTGTAGGACAGGGGGCAAGCCAGCCCCAGCATTTT.